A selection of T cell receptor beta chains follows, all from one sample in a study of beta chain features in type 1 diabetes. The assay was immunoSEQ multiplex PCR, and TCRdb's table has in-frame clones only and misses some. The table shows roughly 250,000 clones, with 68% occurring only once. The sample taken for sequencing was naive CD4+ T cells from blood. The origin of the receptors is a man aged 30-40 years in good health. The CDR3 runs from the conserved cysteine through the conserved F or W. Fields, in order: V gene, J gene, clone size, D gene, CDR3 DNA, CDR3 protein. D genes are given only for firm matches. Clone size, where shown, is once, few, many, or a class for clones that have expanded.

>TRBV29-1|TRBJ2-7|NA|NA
TGCAGCGTTGAGCAGATGGGCGAGCAGTACTTC
CSVEQMGEQYF
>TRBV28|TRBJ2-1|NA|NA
TGTGCCAGCAGGGCGAAGGGCTATGAGCAGTTCTTC
CASRAKGYEQFF
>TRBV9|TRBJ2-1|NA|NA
TGTGCCAGCAGCCCCTGGACGGGTTACAATGAGCAGTTCTTC
CASSPWTGYNEQFF
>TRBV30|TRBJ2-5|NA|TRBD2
TGTGCCTGGAGTGGACTAGCGGGGGGGCAAGAGACCCAGTACTTC
CAWSGLAGGQETQYF
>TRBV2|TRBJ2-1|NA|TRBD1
TGTGCCAGCAGTGAAGACAGGGGAACCTACAATGAGCAGTTCTTC
CASSEDRGTYNEQFF
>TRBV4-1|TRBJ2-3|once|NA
TGCGCCAGCAGCCAAGATTCGGCCGGTAGCACAGATACGCAGTATTTT
CASSQDSAGSTDTQYF
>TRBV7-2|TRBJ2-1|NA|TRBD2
TGTGCCAGCAGCTCAGGTGGCGGGAGGGCCGGTGAGCAGTTCTTC
CASSSGGGRAGEQFF
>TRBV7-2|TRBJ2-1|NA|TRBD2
TGTGCCAGCAGCTCCGGGTCTGGCGGGAGTACTGACTACAATGAGCAGTTCTTC
CASSSGSGGSTDYNEQFF
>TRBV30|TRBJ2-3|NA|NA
TGTGCCTGGAGTGTACCCGCGGCGAGCACAGATACGCAGTATTTT
CAWSVPAASTDTQYF
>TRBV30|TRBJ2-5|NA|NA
TGTGCCTGGAGTGTACTCGATCGGACCCAGTACTTC
CAWSVLDRTQYF
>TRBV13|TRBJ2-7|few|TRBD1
TGTGCCAGCAGCTTCTTCGGGACAGTAGCCTACGAGCAGTACTTC
CASSFFGTVAYEQYF
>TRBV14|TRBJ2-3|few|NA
TGTGCCAGCAGCCCGGGGACTTTTCCAGATACGCAGTATTTT
CASSPGTFPDTQYF
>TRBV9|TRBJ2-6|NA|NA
TGTGCCAGCAGCCCCCGGGCCTCTGGGGCCAACGTCCTGACTTTC
CASSPRASGANVLTF
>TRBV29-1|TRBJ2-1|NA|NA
TGCAGCGTTGATTCCGGGAGTCTGACCTACAATGAGCAGTTCTTC
CSVDSGSLTYNEQFF
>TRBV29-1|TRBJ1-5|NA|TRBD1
TGCAGCGTATCTCCGGGACAGGGGGCAAATCAGCCCCAGCATTTT
CSVSPGQGANQPQHF
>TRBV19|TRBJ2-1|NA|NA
TGTGCCAGTAGTATAGGCAGCCTAGGCTACAATGAGCAGTTCTTC
CASSIGSLGYNEQFF
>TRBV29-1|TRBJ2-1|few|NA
TGCAGCGTTGAAGTGTTCGATGGGGATGAGCAGTTCTTC
CSVEVFDGDEQFF
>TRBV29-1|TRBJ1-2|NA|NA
TGCAGCGTTGAAGATGTTAACAACTATGGCTACACCTTC
CSVEDVNNYGYTF
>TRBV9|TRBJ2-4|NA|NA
TGTGCCAGCAGCGCGTCCGTAGGGAACATTCAGTACTTC
CASSASVGNIQYF
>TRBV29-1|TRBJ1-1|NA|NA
TGCAGCGTAACCCCCAGGGGAGATACTGAAGCTTTCTTT
CSVTPRGDTEAFF
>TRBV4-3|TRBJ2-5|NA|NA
TGCGCCAGCAGCCAAGAGCCGGGCGAGACCCAGTACTTC
CASSQEPGETQYF
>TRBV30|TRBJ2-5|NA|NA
TGTGCATCGAGTACCGGGGGCAGCGAGACCCAGTACTTC
CASSTGGSETQYF
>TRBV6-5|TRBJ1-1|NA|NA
TGTGCCACTAGGAGAAACACTGAAGCTTTCTTT
CATRRNTEAFF
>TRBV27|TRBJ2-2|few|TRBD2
TGTGCCAGCAGTTCCCCCTGGCGGGAGGGCCCGGGCGGGGAGCTGTTTTTT
CASSSPWREGPGGELFF
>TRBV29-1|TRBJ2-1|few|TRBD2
TGCAGCGTCCGGGGACTAGCGGGAGTTTCTCTCTGGTTCTTC
CSVRGLAGVSLWFF
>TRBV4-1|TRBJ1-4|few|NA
TGCGCCAGCAGCCAAGCGCGTGAAAAACTGTTTTTT
CASSQAREKLFF
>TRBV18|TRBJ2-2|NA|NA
TGTGCCAGCTCACCACAGAGGGCCGGGGAGCTGTTTTTT
CASSPQRAGELFF
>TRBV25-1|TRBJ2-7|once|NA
TGTGCCAGCAGTGAGTCGAGTGTCATATCGGGGAGATACGAGCAGTACTTC
CASSESSVISGRYEQYF
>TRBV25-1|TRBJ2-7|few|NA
TGTGCCAGCGCGATGTACGGCAGGGGGGAGTACGAGCAGTACTTC
CASAMYGRGEYEQYF
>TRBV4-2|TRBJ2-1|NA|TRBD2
TGTGCCAGCAGCCAACCCGGACTAGCGGCCGTCAATGAGCAGTTCTTC
CASSQPGLAAVNEQFF
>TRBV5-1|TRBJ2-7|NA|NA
TGCGCCAGCAGCTTGGGATCGTGGCAGAGTACCTACGAGCAGTACTTC
CASSLGSWQSTYEQYF
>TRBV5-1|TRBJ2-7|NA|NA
TGCGCCAGCAGCCCGGACCCTTCCTACGAGCAGTACTTC
CASSPDPSYEQYF
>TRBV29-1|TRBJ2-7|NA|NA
TGCAGCGTTGGGTTGTTGCTCTCCTCCTACGAGCAGTACTTC
CSVGLLLSSYEQYF
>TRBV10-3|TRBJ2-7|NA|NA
TGTGCCATCAGCGGGACCAATGGAGACGGCGAGCAGTACTTC
CAISGTNGDGEQYF
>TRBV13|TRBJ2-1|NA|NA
TGTGCCAGCAGCTTAGTAAACAAATGGCCCCCCAGGACAGACTACAATGAGCAGTTCTTC
CASSLVNKWPPRTDYNEQFF
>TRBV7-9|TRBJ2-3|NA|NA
TGTGCCAGCAGCGGTGACTCCAACACGCAGTATTTT
CASSGDSNTQYF
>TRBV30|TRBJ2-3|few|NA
TGTGCCTGGAGTACTGGCACAGATACGCAGTATTTT
CAWSTGTDTQYF
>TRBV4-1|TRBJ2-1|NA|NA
TGCGCCAGCAGCCAGGGGAATGAGCAGTTCTTC
CASSQGNEQFF
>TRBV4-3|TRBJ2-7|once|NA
TGCGCCAGCAGCCAAGATCAGGGATTTGGGCAGTACTTC
CASSQDQGFGQYF
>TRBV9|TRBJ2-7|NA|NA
TGTGCCAGCAGCGTAGAATTGTCAGGGTCCTACGAGCAGTACTTC
CASSVELSGSYEQYF
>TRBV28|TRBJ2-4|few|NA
TGTGCCAGCAGGGGGTTGGGAGTCCGGGACATTCAGTACTTC
CASRGLGVRDIQYF
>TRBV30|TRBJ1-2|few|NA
TGTGCCTGGTCACCGAGGGGCCGGGTTTATGGCTACACCTTC
CAWSPRGRVYGYTF
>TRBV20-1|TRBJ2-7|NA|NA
TGCAGTGCTAGACCGACAGTCGAGCAGTACTTC
CSARPTVEQYF
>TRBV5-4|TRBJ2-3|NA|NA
TGTGCCAGCACCTCCAAAACCGCGGGGCCGAAGACAGATACGCAGTATTTT
CASTSKTAGPKTDTQYF
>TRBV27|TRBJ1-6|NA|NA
TGTGCCAGCAGAGGCGTTAGGGGCCCTTATAATTCACCCCTCCACTTT
CASRGVRGPYNSPLHF
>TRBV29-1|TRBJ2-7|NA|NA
TGCAGCGTTCGGACACCGAACTACGAGCAGTACTTC
CSVRTPNYEQYF
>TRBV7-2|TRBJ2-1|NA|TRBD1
TGTGCCAGCAGCTTGTCGGGACAGAATGAGCAGTTCTTC
CASSLSGQNEQFF
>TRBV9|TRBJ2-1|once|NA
TGTGCCAGCAGCGTAGCTTATCGGAGCGGATCCTCCTACAATGAGCAGTTCTTC
CASSVAYRSGSSYNEQFF
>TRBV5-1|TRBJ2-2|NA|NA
TGCGCCAGCAGCTTGGACGGGAACACCGGGGAGCTGTTTTTT
CASSLDGNTGELFF
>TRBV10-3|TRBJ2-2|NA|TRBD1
TGTGCCATCAGGAGAACAGGGGCCGGGGAGCTGTTTTTT
CAIRRTGAGELFF
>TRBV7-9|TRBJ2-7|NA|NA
TGTGCCAGCAGCTCCACTACAGCGACCTCACTATACGAGCAGTACTTC
CASSSTTATSLYEQYF
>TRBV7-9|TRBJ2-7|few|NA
TGTGCCAGCAGCTTAGCTCTTGCAGGTACCTACGAGCAGTACTTC
CASSLALAGTYEQYF
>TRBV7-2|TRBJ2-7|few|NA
TGTGCCAGCAGTTCTCTCGACAGGTTCCCTGAAGAGCAGTACTTC
CASSSLDRFPEEQYF
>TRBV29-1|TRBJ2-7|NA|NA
TGCAGCGTTCAGGCTTCCTACGAGCAGTACTTC
CSVQASYEQYF
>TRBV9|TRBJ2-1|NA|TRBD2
TGTGCCAGCAGCGCCCCGGGACTAGCGGGACCGGGCTCCTACAATGAGCAGTTCTTC
CASSAPGLAGPGSYNEQFF